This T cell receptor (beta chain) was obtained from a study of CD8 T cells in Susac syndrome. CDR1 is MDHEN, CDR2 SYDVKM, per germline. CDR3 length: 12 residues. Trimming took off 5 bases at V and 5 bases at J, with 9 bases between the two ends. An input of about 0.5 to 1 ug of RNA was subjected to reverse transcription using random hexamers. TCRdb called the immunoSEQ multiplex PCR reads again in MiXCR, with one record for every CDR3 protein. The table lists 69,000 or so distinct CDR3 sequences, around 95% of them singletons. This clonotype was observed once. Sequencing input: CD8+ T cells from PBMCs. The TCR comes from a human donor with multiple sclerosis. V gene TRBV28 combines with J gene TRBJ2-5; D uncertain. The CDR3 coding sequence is TGTGCCAGCAGTCCTTTATCGGAGACCCAGTACTTC. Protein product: CASSPLSETQYF.